This T cell receptor beta chain was identified in a study of cytomegalovirus exposure and HLA in healthy donors (dated by TCRdb to between 2016 and 2019). Turning to the overall study: According to an earlier analysis of 550 to 750 of the donors, some 180 million T cells yielded 90 million to 140 million unique TCR beta sequences and approximately 280 Gb of sequence data. An early release covering more than 500 HLA-typed donors comprised about 300 gigabases of sequencing data and approximately 80 million unique TCR sequences. Among the roughly 370 genotyped donors, around 81% belonged to the genetic ancestry cluster associated with self-reported Caucasian donors. The aim of the study was to test whether cataloging public T cell receptors could identify signatures of past pathogen exposure. The study used immunosequencing to profile the T cell repertoires of several hundred subjects and linked those repertoires to cytomegalovirus serostatus. In addition to the first cohort of 500 to 850 subjects, a separate validation cohort of 130 or so different subjects was used. To predict cytomegalovirus infection status, the study brought together high-throughput TCR immunosequencing, statistical association of individual TCRs with disease status, and machine learning. A later analysis re-analyzed previously published TCR beta repertoires from roughly 690 donors and added high-resolution HLA genotyping to study TCR occurrence patterns. Rather than drawing on any new phenotypic data, the later analysis identified candidate immune exposures from TCR beta sequences and the way those sequences occurred across donors. An earlier analysis of 587 of the donors applied high-throughput TCR beta sequencing to assess whether each TCR beta V gene segment acted as functional or pseudogenic. Donor age, sex, ethnicity and CMV serostatus were compiled alongside the repertoire data. In a later genetic analysis, genome-wide SNP genotypes for about 60% of the 666 donors were used, and that subset was treated as a discovery cohort. All discovery cohort repertoires had been generated on a single sequencing platform. Class I and class II HLA loci were covered by the typing at four-digit resolution. Typing coverage differed by locus: A, B, C, DRB1 and DQB1 were typed in roughly 629-640 donors, DQA1 in 522, DPA1 in around 600, and DPB1 in around 440. A few DR-DQ haplotypes were treated as single units for association and clustering because of strong linkage in the cohort. Among a few hundred genotyped donors of the cohort, an average of 235,054 unique TCR beta nucleotide sequences were sequenced per donor, roughly 18% of them non-productive.

In total, approximately 690 healthy bone marrow donors made up the cohort. Cohort members were all nominally healthy when sampled, although unrecorded immune exposures were likely present. The donor was CMV seronegative and belonged to the group of under 400 seronegative cohort members. Every donor gave a peripheral blood sample, and the peripheral blood mononuclear cells from that sample were used for TCR beta sequencing. Genomic DNA was extracted from the blood cell samples with the Qiagen DNeasy Blood Extraction Kit. In the case of this clone: Its binding antigen is unknown. No base qualities exist here, and no much larger clone lies one base off it.

Results and caveats for the whole study, not just this receptor: In a later analysis, HLA-associated TCR beta chains were found to be more clonally expanded and to have lower generation probabilities than equally common non-associated chains. Correlated functional status among segregating V segments might reflect linkage disequilibrium, but an unknown experimental factor could not be ruled out. A later analysis found that TCR association rates varied across HLA loci, with DRB1 alleles showing the most associated TCRs and HLA-C alleles the fewest. A later genetic analysis associated a missense DCLRE1C variant with V-gene and J-gene trimming of TCR beta chains, and an independent cohort replicated the association. When HLA alleles, especially DR and DQ, strongly co-occurred, attributing TCR associations to individual alleles was difficult. Some IMGT-functional V segments, including TRBV6-2 and TRBV6-3, could not be told apart with the 87-base-pair reads, so those segments were excluded. The cohort was sequenced for TCR beta chains only, and without alpha or paired-chain data the features that could be detected were limited. According to a later analysis, most CMV-associated TCR beta chains appeared to be HLA-restricted, and the HLA associations seemed to be driven largely by CMV exposure. Immune exposure information for the cohort was limited to CMV serostatus. In both the original and validation cohorts, the classifier was reported to diagnose cytomegalovirus status with high specificity and sensitivity. Broadly in line with IMGT annotations, most TCR beta V segments showed up in productive rearrangements about 87% or about 30% of the time in an earlier analysis of 450 to 600 of the donors. A group of highly shared sequence variants was considered likely to be a technical artifact of the sequencing pipeline. The authors suggested that the approach could potentially be generalized to other disease states and immunological phenotypes. Across donors, most TCR sequences were observed very rarely, whereas some public TCRs were present in many individuals. A later analysis associated 16,951 TCR beta sequences with specific HLA alleles at a false discovery rate of 0.05. A further reported finding was that TCR beta sequences accurately predicted the HLA-A and HLA-B alleles for most subjects in the first cohort. In vitro tests confirmed that a few of the cytomegalovirus-associated TCR beta chains recognize cytomegalovirus antigens. A later analysis reported that several top co-occurrence clusters appeared linked to parvovirus B19, influenza, CMV and Epstein-Barr virus. Because counts were too low, 15 to 20 rarely observed V segments, including chromosome 9 orphons, were excluded from the earlier analysis of 500 to 700 of the donors. Because HLA typing was unavailable for some donors at each locus, only the typed subset was used in association tests. Presence/absence analyses assumed roughly uniform sequencing depth across donors, an assumption that may not hold. According to a later genetic analysis, donors in an Asian-associated ancestry cluster had fewer N-insertions in productive TCRs than the approximately 700-donor mean. A total of 150 or so TCR beta chains were listed by the study as associated with cytomegalovirus.

Preparation of the library involved the immunoSEQ multiplex PCR assay. A mixture of 60 forward primers for TCR Vbeta segments and 13 reverse primers for TCR Jbeta segments was used in the multiplex PCR. A multiplex PCR assay on genomic DNA amplified the CDR3 region of rearranged TCR beta genes. The Illumina HiSeq System was used to sequence the amplified TCR beta libraries as 87-base-pair reads. The study's own analysis went as follows. In a later analysis, 80 million or so unique TCR beta chains were counted across the roughly 700 repertoires, and around 11 million of these chains were shared by at least two donors. Raw reads were error-corrected and collapsed into unique sequences by a nearest-neighbor algorithm in which closely related sequences were merged to remove PCR and sequencing errors. To assign V, D and J gene segments, CDR3 sequences were aligned to IMGT reference sequences. For a sequence to be retained, at least a six-nucleotide match to both a V gene segment and a J gene segment was required. Rearrangements were called productive when the CDR3 lacked stop codons and stayed in frame with V and J; all others were non-productive. CDR3 was defined by IMGT convention, running from the second conserved V-encoded cysteine to the conserved J-encoded phenylalanine. The earlier analysis of about 590 of the donors excluded sequences that lacked an unambiguous match to a single V gene segment. An earlier analysis of a few hundred of the donors classified V segments as functional when productive rearrangements were above 56.7% and as segregating when the standard deviation between donors was above 5%. A statistical classification framework was built to diagnose cytomegalovirus status from the catalog of TCR beta chain sequences. In a later analysis, TCR nucleotide sequences were compared against IMGT/GENE-DB human TR gene sequences so that V and J genes could be assigned. Using the TCRdist pipeline, a later analysis assigned CDR3 sequences along with most-parsimonious VDJ recombination scenarios. In a later analysis, each TCR beta chain was defined by its CDR3 amino acid sequence together with its V-gene family, and reads without a unique V-gene family were excluded. As a way to deal with suspected cross-contamination and a sequencing artifact, a later analysis dropped hundreds of nucleotide sequences that were highly shared and had low generation probability. For each public chain, a later analysis derived a clonal expansion index from normalized ranks of inferred template counts within each repertoire. In a later analysis, generation probabilities were computed with a VDJ recombination model fitted to out-of-frame rearrangements, and the resulting probabilities were checked against IGoR. In a later analysis, TCR-TCR, TCR-HLA and TCR-CMV co-occurrence was scored with hypergeometric tests, and a repertoire-size bias correction was applied to TCR pairs. A later analysis estimated false discovery rates by permuting HLA or CMV assignments 20 times. In a later analysis, co-occurring TCRs were grouped using DBSCAN, and TCRdist sequence similarity was added for clustering within HLA-allele-positive subsets. Repertoires with fewer than 30,000 or more than 120,000 public chains, plus five repertoires with anomalous nucleotide sharing, were excluded from co-occurrence clustering. The table comes from immuneACCESS by way of TCRdb, which keeps in-frame sequences with V and J called. Part of the clones is missing from these tables; in studies checked, under half for an unresolved V gene and the rest for unknown reasons. For V, J and clone size, that table is used; D and trimming come from the DNA. A total of about 200,000 clones appear in this sample, around nine tenths of them only once. The top ten hold roughly 0.32% of the sample.

The V end loses 4 bases and the J end loses 4 bases, and a stretch of 10 bases separates them. Reading from cysteine to phenylalanine, the CDR3 counts 13 amino acids. Only CDR3 DNA is held: 39 bases, read in frame from base 1. As encoded in the germline V gene (reference sequence), CDR1 is MNHEY while CDR2 is SMNVEV. What was sequenced was PBMCs. The V and J segments used are TRBV27 and TRBJ2-5, with the D gene not confidently named. The source of this sequence is a woman aged 25 to 39 in good health and CMV-seronegative. The DNA sequence reads TGTGCCAGCAGTTATACGGTCGGAGAGACCCAGTACTTC. It specifies CASSYTVGETQYF.